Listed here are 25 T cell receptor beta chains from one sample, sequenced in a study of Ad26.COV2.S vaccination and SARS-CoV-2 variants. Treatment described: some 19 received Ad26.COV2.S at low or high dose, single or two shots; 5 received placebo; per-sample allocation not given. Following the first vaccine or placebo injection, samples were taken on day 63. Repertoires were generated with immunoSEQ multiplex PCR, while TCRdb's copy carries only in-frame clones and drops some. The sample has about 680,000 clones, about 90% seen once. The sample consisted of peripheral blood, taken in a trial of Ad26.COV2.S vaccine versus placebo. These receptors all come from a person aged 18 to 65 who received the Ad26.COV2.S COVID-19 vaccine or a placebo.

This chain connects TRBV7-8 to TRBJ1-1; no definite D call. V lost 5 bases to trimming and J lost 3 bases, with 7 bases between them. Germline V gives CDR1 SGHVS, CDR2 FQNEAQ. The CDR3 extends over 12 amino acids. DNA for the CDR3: TGTGCCAGCAGCCCAGGACACACTGAAGCTTTCTTT. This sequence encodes CASSPGHTEAFF.

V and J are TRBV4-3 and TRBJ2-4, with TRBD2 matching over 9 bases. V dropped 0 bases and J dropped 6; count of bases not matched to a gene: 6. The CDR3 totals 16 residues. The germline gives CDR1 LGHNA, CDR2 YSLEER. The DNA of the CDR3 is TGCGCCAGCAGCCAAGATAAGCGGGGGGTTGGAAACATTCAGTACTTC. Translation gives CASSQDKRGVGNIQYF.

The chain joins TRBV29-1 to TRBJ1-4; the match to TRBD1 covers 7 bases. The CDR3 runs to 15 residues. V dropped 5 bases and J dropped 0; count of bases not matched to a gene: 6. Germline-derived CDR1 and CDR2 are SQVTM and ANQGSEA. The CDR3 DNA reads TGCAGCGTTCTAGGACAGGCTGCAACTAATGAAAAACTGTTTTTT. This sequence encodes CSVLGQAATNEKLFF.

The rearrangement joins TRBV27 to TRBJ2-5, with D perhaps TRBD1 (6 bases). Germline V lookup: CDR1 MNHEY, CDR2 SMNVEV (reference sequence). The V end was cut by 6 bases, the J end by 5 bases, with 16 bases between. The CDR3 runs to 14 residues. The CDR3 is CASRVSGGGETQYF. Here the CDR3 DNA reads TGTGCCAGCAGGGTATCTGGGGGCGGGGAGACCCAGTACTTC.

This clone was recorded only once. The CDR3 sequence is CASSLGQGSGNTIYF. The CDR3, as DNA: TGTGCCAGCAGCCTCGGACAGGGGTCTGGAAACACCATATATTTT. The V call is TRBV7-2, the J call TRBJ1-3; 9 bases line up with TRBD1. V trimming: 5 bases; J trimming: 1 base; junction bases outside the gene matches: 3. Germline values: CDR1 SGHTA, CDR2 FQGNSA. The CDR3 is made up of 15 amino acids.

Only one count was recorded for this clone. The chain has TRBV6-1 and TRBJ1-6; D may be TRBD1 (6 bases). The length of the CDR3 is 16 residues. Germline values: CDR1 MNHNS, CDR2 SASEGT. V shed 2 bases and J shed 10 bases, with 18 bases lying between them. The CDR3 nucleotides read TGTGCCAGCAGTGAAAGCAGGGGTTCTGGGGGGTCACCCCTCCACTTT. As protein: CASSESRGSGGSPLHF.

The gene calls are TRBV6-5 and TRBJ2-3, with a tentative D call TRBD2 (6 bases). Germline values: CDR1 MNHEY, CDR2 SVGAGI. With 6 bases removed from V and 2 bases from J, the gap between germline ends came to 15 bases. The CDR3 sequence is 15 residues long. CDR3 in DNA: TGTGCCAGCAGGCGATGGGCTAGCGCCACAGATACGCAGTATTTT. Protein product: CASRRWASATDTQYF.

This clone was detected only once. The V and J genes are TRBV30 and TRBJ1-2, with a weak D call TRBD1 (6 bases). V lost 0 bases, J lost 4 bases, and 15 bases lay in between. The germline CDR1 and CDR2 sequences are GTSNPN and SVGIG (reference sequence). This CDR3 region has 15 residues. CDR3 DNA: TGTGCCTGGAGTGTCGGCGACAGGCAGGCCTATGGCTACACCTTC. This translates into CAWSVGDRQAYGYTF.

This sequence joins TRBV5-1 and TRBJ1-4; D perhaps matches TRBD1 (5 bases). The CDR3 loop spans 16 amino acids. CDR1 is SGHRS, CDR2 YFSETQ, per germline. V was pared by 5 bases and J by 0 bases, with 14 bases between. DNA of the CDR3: TGCGCCAGCAGTATAGGATTAGGGGCAACTAATGAAAAACTGTTTTTT. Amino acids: CASSIGLGATNEKLFF.

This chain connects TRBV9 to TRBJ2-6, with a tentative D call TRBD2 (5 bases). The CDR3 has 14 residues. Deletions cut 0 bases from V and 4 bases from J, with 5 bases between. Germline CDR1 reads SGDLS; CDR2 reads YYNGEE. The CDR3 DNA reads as TGTGCCAGCAGCGTAGGCGGGGGGGCCAACGTCCTGACTTTC. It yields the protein CASSVGGGANVLTF.

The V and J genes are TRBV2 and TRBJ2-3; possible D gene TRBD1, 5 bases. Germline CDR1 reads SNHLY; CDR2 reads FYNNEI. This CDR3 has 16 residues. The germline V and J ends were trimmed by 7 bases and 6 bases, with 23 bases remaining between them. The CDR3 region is CASNGQGSNRGDTQYF. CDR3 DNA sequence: TGTGCCAGCAACGGGCAGGGTTCTAATCGAGGTGATACGCAGTATTTT.

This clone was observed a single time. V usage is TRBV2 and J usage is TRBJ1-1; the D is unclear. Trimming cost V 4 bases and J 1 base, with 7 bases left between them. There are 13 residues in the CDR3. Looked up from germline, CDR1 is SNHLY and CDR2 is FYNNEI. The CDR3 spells CASSVAENTEAFF. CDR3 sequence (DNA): TGTGCCAGCAGTGTAGCAGAGAACACTGAAGCTTTCTTT.

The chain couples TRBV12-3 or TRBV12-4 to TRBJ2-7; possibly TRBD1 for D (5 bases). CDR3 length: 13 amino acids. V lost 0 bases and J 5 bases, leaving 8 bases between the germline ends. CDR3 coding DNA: TGTGCCAGCAGTTTAGCCGGCAGGGACGAGCAGTACTTC. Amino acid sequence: CASSLAGRDEQYF.

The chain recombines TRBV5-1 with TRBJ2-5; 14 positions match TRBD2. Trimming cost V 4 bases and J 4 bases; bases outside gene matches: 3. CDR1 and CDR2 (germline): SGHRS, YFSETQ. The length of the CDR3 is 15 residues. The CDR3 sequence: CASSGLAGGSETQYF. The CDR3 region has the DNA TGCGCCAGCAGCGGACTAGCGGGGGGATCAGAGACCCAGTACTTC. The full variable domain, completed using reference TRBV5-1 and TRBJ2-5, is KAGVTQTPRYLIKTRGQQVTLSCSPISGHRSVSWYQQTPGQGLQFLFEYFSETQRNKGNFPGRFSGRQFSNSRSEMNVSTLELGDSALYLCASSGLAGGSETQYFGPGTRLLVL.

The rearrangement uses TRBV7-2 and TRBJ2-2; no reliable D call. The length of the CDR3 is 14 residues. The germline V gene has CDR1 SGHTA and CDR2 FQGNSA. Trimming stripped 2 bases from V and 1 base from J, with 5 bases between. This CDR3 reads CASSLYMNTGELFF. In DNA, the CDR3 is TGTGCCAGCAGCTTATATATGAACACCGGGGAGCTGTTTTTT.

The chain's CDR3 is CASSQRWTGGETQYF. Here the CDR3 DNA reads TGTGCCAGCAGCCAACGCTGGACAGGGGGAGAGACCCAGTACTTC. V gene TRBV3-1 (or the pseudogene TRBV3-2) combines with J gene TRBJ2-5; 10 nucleotides agree with TRBD1. Germline V CDR1 and CDR2: LGHDT, YNNKEL (reference sequence). The CDR3 covers 15 residues. V shed 2 bases and J 4 bases; nucleotides not matched to a gene: 4.

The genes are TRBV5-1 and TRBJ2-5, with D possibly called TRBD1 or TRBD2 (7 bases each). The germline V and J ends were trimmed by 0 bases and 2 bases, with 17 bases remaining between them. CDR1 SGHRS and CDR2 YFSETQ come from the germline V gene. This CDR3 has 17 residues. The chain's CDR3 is CASSLGAGQPPQETQYF. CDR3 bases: TGCGCCAGCAGCTTGGGAGCGGGACAGCCTCCTCAAGAGACCCAGTACTTC.

CDR3 amino acids: CASSGGGSVDYGYTF. CDR3 sequence (DNA): TGTGCCAGCAGTGGCGGGGGGAGCGTTGACTATGGCTACACCTTC. The chain combines TRBV27 with TRBJ1-2; perhaps TRBD1 as D (5 bases). V gave up 5 bases and J gave up 3 bases, with 16 bases separating them. CDR3 length: 15 amino acids. The germline V gene encodes CDR1 MNHEY and CDR2 SMNVEV (reference sequence).

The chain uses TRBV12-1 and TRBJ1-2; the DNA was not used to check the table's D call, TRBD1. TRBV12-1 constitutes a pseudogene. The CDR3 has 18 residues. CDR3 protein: CASSFRRDRGSLDYGYTF. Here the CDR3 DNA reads TGTGCCAGCAGCTTTCGTCGGGACAGGGGTTCTTTAGACTATGGCTACACCTTC.

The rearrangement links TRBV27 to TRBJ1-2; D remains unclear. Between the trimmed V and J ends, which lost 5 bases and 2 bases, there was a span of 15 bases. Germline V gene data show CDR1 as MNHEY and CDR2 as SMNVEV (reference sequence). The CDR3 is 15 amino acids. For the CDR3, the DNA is TGTGCCAGCAGTAGGCGCAGAGAGTTCAACTATGGCTACACCTTC. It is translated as CASSRRREFNYGYTF.

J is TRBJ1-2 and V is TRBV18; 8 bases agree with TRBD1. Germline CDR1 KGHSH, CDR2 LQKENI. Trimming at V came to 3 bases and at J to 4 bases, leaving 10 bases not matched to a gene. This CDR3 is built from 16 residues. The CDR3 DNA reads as TGTGCCAGCTCACCGGGACAGGCACTCGTCGGCTATGGCTACACCTTC. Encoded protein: CASSPGQALVGYGYTF. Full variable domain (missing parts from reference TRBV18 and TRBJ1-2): NAGVMQNPRHLVRRRGQEARLRCSPMKGHSHVYWYRQLPEEGLKFMVYLQKENIIDESGMPKERFSAEFPKEGPSILRIQQVVRGDSAAYFCASSPGQALVGYGYTFGSGTRLTVV.

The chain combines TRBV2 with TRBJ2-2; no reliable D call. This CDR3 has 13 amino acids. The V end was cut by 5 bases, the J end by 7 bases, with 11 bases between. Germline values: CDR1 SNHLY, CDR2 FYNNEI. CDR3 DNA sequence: TGTGCCAGCAGTCGGACCGAGGTCGGGGAGCTGTTTTTT. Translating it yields CASSRTEVGELFF.

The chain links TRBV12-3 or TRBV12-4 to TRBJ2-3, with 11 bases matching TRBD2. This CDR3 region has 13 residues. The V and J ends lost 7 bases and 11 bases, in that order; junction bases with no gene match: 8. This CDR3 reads CASNIAGGPGQYF. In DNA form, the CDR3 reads TGTGCCAGCAATATAGCGGGGGGGCCCGGGCAGTATTTT.

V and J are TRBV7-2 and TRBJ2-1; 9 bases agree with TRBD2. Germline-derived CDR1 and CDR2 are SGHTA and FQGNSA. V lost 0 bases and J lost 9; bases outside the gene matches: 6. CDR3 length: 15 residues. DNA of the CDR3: TGTGCCAGCAGCTTAGCGGCTAGCGGGAAAGTTGAGCAGTTCTTC. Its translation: CASSLAASGKVEQFF.

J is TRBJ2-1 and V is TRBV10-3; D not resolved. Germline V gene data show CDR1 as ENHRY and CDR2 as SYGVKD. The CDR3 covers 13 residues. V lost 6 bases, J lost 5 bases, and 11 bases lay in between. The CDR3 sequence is CAISTDGNNEQFF. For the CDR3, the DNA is TGTGCCATCAGCACGGACGGAAACAATGAGCAGTTCTTC.